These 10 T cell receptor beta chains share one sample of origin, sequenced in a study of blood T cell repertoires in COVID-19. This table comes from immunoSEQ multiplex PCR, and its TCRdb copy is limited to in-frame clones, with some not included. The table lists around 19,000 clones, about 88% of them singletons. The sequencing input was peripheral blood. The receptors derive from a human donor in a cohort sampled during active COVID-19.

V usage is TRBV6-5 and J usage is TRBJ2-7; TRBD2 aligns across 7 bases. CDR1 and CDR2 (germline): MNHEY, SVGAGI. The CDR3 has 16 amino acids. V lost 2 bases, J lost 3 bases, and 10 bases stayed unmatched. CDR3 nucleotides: TGTGCCAGCAGTTACGGGGCTGGACTAGGCCTCTACGAGCAGTACTTC. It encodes CASSYGAGLGLYEQYF.

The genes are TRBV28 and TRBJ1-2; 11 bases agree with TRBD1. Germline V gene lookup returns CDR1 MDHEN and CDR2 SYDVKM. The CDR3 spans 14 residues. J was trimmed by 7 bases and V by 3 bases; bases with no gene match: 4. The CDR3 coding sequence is TGTGCCAGCAGTTTCGTCGGACAGGGGGCTGGCTACACCTTC. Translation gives CASSFVGQGAGYTF.

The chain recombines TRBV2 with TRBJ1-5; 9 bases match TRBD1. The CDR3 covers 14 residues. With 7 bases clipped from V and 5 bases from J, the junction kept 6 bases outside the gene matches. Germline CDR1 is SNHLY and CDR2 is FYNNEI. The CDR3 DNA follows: TGTGCCAGCACCCCGGGACAGGGCCATCAGCCCCAGCATTTT. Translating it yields CASTPGQGHQPQHF.

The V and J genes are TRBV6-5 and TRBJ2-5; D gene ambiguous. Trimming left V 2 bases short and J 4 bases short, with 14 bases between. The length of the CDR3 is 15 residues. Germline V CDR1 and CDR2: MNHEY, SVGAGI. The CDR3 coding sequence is TGTGCCAGCAGTTACGTCCTCGGAGTTCGAGAGACCCAGTACTTC. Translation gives CASSYVLGVRETQYF.

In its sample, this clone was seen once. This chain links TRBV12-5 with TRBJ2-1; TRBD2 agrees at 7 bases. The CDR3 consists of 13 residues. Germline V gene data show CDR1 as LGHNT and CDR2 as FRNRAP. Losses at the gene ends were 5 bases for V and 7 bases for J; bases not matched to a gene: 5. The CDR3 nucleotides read TGTGCTAGTGGTCCGAGCGGGGTTAATGAGCAGTTCTTC. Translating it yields CASGPSGVNEQFF.

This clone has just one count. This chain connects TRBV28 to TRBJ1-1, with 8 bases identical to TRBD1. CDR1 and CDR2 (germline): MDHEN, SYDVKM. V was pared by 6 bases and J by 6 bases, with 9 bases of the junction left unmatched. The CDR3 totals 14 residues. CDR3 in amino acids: CASSIIQGAPEAFF. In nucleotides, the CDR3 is TGTGCCAGCAGCATAATTCAGGGGGCGCCTGAAGCTTTCTTT.

CDR3 residues: CASSESGLAGVGEQFF. For the CDR3, the DNA is TGCGCCAGCAGTGAGTCGGGGCTAGCGGGAGTTGGTGAGCAGTTCTTC. V is TRBV10-1 and J is TRBJ2-1, with 10 bases that match TRBD2. Germline CDR1 is WNHNN and CDR2 is SYGVQD (reference sequence). CDR3 length: 16 amino acids. With V trimmed by 0 bases and J by 9 bases, 8 bases remained unmatched.

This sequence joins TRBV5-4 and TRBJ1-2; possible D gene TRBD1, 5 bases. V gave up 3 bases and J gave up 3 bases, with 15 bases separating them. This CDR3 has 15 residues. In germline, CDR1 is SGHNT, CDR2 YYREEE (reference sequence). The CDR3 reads CASSSLGGVDYGYTF. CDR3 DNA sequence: TGTGCCAGCAGCTCCCTCGGAGGGGTGGACTATGGCTACACCTTC.

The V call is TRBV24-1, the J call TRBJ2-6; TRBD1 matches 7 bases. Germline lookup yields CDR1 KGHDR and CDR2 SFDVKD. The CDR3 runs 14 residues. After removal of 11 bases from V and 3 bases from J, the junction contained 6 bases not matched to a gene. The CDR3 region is CASDRVNGANVLTF. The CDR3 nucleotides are TGTGCCAGCGACAGGGTGAATGGGGCCAACGTCCTGACTTTC.

The chain's CDR3 is CASSWTDRNTQYF. CDR3 DNA sequence: TGCGCCAGCAGCTGGACGGACAGAAATACGCAGTATTTT. The chain has TRBV5-1 and TRBJ2-3; D possibly corresponds to TRBD1 (6 bases). Germline V lookup: CDR1 SGHRS, CDR2 YFSETQ. The ends were cut back, 3 bases at V and 7 bases at J, with 12 bases in the middle. There are 13 residues in the CDR3.